Listed below are T cell receptor beta chains from one sample, sequenced in a study of siplizumab effects on memory and regulatory T cells. Here immunoSEQ multiplex PCR was the method, and the copy in TCRdb shows in-frame clones only, minus some. The profile shows about 56,000 clones, 95% to 98% of them singletons. The sample was naive CD8+ T cells sorted from blood. These receptors all stem from a human donor in good health. Each CDR3 is given with its conserved first and last residue. D genes are given only for firm matches. The size of a clone is reported for some rows only, either as once, few or many, or as a class for expanded clones.

D,size,J,V,DNA,CDR3
.,.,TRBJ2-1,TRBV6-5,TGTGCCAGCGGGACTGGGGCCTCCTACAATGAGCAGTTCTTC,CASGTGASYNEQFF
.,.,TRBJ1-2,TRBV5-6,TGTGCCAGCAGCTTGGCTGGACAAGGACTACTATATGGCTACACCTTC,CASSLAGQGLLYGYTF
.,.,TRBJ2-7,TRBV29-1,TGCAGCGTCGAGCAGGGCGAGCAGTACTTC,CSVEQGEQYF
.,once,TRBJ1-4,TRBV27,TGTGCCAGCGGTTGGGCAACTAATGAAAAACTGTTTTTT,CASGWATNEKLFF
.,.,TRBJ2-3,TRBV2,TGTGCCAGCAGTGAGCTTTGGCTAGCGTTGACAGATACGCAGTATTTT,CASSELWLALTDTQYF
TRBD2,.,TRBJ2-7,TRBV9,TGTGCCAGCAGCGTAAGCGCGGGAGACTACGAGCAGTACTTC,CASSVSAGDYEQYF
.,.,TRBJ2-2,TRBV27,TGTGCCAGCAGTTTGCGGGAAAACACCGGGGAGCTGTTTTTT,CASSLRENTGELFF
.,.,TRBJ1-2,TRBV30,TGTGCCTGGTGGGACTATGGCTACACCTTC,CAWWDYGYTF
.,.,TRBJ1-5,TRBV27,TGTGCCAGCAGTTTATCCTTCAATCAGCCCCAGCATTTT,CASSLSFNQPQHF
.,.,TRBJ2-1,TRBV5-8,TGTGCCAGCAGCTTGGTGGGCAGCAATGAGCAGTTCTTC,CASSLVGSNEQFF
TRBD1,once,TRBJ2-7,TRBV7-9,TGTGCCAGCAGCATGGGGACAGGGGGCTACGAGCAGTACTTC,CASSMGTGGYEQYF
.,.,TRBJ1-1,TRBV5-1,TGCGCCAGCAGCTTGGGCCAGTCCTTTACGGGTGGCACTGAAGCTTTCTTT,CASSLGQSFTGGTEAFF
.,.,TRBJ2-3,TRBV30,TGTGCCTGGAGCTCGGGACAAGGGACTGATACGCAGTATTTT,CAWSSGQGTDTQYF
TRBD1,.,TRBJ2-1,TRBV27,TGTGCCAGCAGTTTAGACAGGGCCAATGAGCAGTTCTTC,CASSLDRANEQFF
TRBD2,once,TRBJ2-1,TRBV7-7,TGTGCTAGCAGCTTAGAGCTAGCGGGAGTTAACAATGAGCAGTTCTTC,CASSLELAGVNNEQFF
TRBD2,.,TRBJ2-7,TRBV19,TGTGCCAGTAGTGCCGGGACTAGCGGGATGCACGAGCAGTACTTC,CASSAGTSGMHEQYF
.,.,TRBJ2-1,TRBV9,TGTGCCAGCAGCTCTTGGACTACCCACAATGAGCAGTTCTTC,CASSSWTTHNEQFF
TRBD2,.,TRBJ2-1,TRBV29-1,TGCAGCGGGACTAGCGGGAGTTCGAATGAGCAGTTCTTC,CSGTSGSSNEQFF
TRBD1,.,TRBJ1-2,TRBV7-9,TGTGCCAGCAGCCTAGCCGGGACAGGGTACTATGGCTACACCTTC,CASSLAGTGYYGYTF
.,.,TRBJ1-2,TRBV6-5,TGTGCCAGCAGTTACTCGAGGGCAGGAACTATCGGCTACACCTTC,CASSYSRAGTIGYTF